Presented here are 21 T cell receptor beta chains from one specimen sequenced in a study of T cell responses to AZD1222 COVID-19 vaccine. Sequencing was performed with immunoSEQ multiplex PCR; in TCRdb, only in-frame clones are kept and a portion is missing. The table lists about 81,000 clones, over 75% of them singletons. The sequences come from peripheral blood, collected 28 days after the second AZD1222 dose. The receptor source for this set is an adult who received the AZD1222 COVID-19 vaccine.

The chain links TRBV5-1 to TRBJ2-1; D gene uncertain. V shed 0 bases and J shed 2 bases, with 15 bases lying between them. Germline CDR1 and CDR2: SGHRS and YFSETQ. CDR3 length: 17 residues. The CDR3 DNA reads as TGCGCCAGCAGCTTGGGCCTGGGGTATAGGACCTACAATGAGCAGTTCTTC. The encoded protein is CASSLGLGYRTYNEQFF.

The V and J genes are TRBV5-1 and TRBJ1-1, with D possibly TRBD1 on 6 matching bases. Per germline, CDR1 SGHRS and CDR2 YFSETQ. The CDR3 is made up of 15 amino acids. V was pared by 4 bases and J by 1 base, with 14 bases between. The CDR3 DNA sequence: TGCGCCAGCAGCCCATCGACAGGTGGGAACACTGAAGCTTTCTTT. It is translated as CASSPSTGGNTEAFF.

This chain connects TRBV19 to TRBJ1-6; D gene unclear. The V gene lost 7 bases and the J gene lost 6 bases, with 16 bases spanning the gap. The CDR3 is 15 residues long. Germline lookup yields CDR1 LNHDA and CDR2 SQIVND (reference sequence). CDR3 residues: CASTGEPWGNSPLHF. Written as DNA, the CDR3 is TGTGCCAGTACCGGGGAGCCCTGGGGTAATTCACCCCTCCACTTT. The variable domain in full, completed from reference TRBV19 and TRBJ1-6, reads DGGITQSPKYLFRKEGQNVTLSCEQNLNHDAMYWYRQDPGQGLRLIYYSQIVNDFQKGDIAEGYSVSREKKESFPLTVTSAQKNPTAFYLCASTGEPWGNSPLHFGNGTRLTVT.

Here the CDR3 DNA reads TGTGCCTGGAGCACCAACTTTTACGAGCAGTACTTC. Amino acid sequence: CAWSTNFYEQYF. The chain links TRBV30 to TRBJ2-7, with D hard to call. Trimming left V 3 bases short and J 4 bases short, with 10 bases between. Germline V gene data show CDR1 as GTSNPN and CDR2 as SVGIG (reference sequence). The length of the CDR3 is 12 residues.

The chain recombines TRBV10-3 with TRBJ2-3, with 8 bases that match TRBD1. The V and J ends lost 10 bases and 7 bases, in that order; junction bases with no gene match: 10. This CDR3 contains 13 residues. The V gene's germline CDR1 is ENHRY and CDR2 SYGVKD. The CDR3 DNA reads TGTGCCACCGGTTTGGGACAGGTAAATACGCAGTATTTT. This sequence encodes CATGLGQVNTQYF.

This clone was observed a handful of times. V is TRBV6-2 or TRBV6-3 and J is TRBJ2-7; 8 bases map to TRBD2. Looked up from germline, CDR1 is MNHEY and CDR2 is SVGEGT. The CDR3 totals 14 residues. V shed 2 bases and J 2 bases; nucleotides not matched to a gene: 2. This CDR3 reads CASSYAGGPYEQYF. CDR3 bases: TGTGCCAGCAGTTACGCGGGGGGCCCCTACGAGCAGTACTTC.

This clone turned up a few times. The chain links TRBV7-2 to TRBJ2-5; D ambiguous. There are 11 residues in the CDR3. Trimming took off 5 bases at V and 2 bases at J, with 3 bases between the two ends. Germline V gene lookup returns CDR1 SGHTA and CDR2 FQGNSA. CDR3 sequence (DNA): TGTGCCAGCAGCCCTCAAGAGACCCAGTACTTC. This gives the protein CASSPQETQYF.

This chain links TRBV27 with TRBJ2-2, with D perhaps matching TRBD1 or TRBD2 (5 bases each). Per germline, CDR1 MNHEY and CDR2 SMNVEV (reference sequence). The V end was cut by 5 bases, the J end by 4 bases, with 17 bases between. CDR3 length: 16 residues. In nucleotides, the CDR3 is TGTGCCAGCAGTCACGGACTCAAGAGGGGCACCGGGGAGCTGTTTTTT. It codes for CASSHGLKRGTGELFF.

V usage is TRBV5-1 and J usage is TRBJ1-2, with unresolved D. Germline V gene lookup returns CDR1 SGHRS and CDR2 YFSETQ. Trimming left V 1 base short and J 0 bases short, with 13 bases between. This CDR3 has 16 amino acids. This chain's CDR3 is CASSLNGDKTNYGYTF. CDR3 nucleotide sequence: TGCGCCAGCAGCTTGAACGGAGATAAAACTAACTATGGCTACACCTTC.

CDR3 bases: TGCGCCAGCAGCTATGGAAGCTCCTACGAGCAGTACTTC. The encoded protein is CASSYGSSYEQYF. The rearrangement uses TRBV5-1 and TRBJ2-7; D not certain. CDR3 length: 13 amino acids. The ends were cut back, 3 bases at V and 0 bases at J, with 7 bases in the middle. CDR1 is SGHRS, CDR2 YFSETQ, per germline.

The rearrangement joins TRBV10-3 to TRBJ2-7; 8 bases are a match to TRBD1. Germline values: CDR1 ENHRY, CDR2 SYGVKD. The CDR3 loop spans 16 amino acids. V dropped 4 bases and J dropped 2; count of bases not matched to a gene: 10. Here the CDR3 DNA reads TGTGCCATCAGTGCTAAAAGGGACAGGCAAGCCTACGAGCAGTACTTC. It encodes CAISAKRDRQAYEQYF.

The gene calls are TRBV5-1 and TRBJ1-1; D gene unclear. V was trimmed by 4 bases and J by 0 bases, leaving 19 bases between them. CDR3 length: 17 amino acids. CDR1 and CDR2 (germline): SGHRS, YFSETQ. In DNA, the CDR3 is TGCGCCAGCAGCAAACGACGAGGACGGGATATGAACACTGAAGCTTTCTTT. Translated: CASSKRRGRDMNTEAFF.

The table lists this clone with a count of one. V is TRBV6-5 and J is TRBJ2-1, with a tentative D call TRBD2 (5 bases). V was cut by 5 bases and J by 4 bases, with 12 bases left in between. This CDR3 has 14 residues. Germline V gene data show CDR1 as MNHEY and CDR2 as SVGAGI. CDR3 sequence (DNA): TGTGCCAGCAGTCCTCTAGGACTTTACAATGAGCAGTTCTTC. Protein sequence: CASSPLGLYNEQFF.

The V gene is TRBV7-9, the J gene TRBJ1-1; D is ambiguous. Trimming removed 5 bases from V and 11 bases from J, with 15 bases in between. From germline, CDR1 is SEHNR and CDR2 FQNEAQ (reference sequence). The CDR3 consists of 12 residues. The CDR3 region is CASSIPGGRAFF. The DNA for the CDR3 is TGTGCCAGCAGCATCCCAGGCGGTCGGGCTTTCTTT.

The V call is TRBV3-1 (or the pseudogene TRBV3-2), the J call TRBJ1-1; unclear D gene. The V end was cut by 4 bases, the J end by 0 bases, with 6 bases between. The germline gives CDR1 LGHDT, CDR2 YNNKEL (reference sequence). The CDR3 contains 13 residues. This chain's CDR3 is CASSLTVNTEAFF. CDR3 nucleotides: TGTGCCAGCAGCCTGACGGTGAACACTGAAGCTTTCTTT.

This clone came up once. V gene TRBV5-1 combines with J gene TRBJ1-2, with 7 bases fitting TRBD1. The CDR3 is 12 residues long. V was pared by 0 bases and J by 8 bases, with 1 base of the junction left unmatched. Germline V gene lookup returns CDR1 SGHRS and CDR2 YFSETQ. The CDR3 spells CASSLEGGGYTF. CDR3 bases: TGCGCCAGCAGCTTGGAAGGGGGCGGCTACACCTTC. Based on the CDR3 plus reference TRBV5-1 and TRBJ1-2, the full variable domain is KAGVTQTPRYLIKTRGQQVTLSCSPISGHRSVSWYQQTPGQGLQFLFEYFSETQRNKGNFPGRFSGRQFSNSRSEMNVSTLELGDSALYLCASSLEGGGYTFGSGTRLTVV.

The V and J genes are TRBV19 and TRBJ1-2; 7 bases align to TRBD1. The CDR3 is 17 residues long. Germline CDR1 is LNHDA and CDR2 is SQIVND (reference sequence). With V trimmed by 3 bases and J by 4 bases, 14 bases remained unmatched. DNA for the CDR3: TGTGCCAGTAGTATCGAAGCCTCGGACAGGCCCCTCTATGGCTACACCTTC. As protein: CASSIEASDRPLYGYTF.

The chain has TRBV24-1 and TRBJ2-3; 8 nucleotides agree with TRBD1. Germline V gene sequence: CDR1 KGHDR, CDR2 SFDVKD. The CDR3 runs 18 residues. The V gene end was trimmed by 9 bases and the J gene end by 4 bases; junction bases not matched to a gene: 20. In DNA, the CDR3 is TGTGCCACCCAACACCCCAGTGGACCCAGGGGGCGCGCAGATACGCAGTATTTT. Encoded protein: CATQHPSGPRGRADTQYF.

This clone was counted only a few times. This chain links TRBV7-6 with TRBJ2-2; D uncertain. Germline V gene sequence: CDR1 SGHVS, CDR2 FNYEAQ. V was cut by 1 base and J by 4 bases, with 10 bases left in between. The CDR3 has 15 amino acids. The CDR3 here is CASSLEETGTGELFF. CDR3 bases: TGTGCCAGCAGCTTAGAGGAGACTGGCACCGGGGAGCTGTTTTTT. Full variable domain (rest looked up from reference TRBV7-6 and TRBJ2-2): GAGVSQSPRYKVTKRGQDVALRCDPISGHVSLYWYRQALGQGPEFLTYFNYEAQQDKSGLPNDRFSAERPEGSISTLTIQRTEQRDSAMYRCASSLEETGTGELFFGEGSRLTVL.

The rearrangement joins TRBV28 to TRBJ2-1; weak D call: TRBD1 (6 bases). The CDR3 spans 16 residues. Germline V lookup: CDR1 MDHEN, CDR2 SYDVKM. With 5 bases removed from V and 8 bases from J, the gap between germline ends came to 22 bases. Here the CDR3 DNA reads TGTGCCAGCAGTCCTACGGACAGCTTTACGATCGATGAGCAGTTCTTC. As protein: CASSPTDSFTIDEQFF.

As DNA, the CDR3 is TGCGCCAGCAGCCAAGCAGGGGTCGGAAACACCATATATTTT. This gives the protein CASSQAGVGNTIYF. The rearrangement joins TRBV4-1 to TRBJ1-3; perhaps TRBD1 as D (6 bases). V dropped 1 base and J dropped 4 bases, with 8 bases sitting between them. The CDR3 is 14 residues long. CDR1 is MGHRA, CDR2 YSYEKL, per germline.